This TCR beta chain came from a study of T cell repertoires in cytomegalovirus infection. TCRdb called the reads again in MiXCR, with one record for every CDR3 protein. The profile covers 200,000 to 250,000 distinct CDR3 sequences, with 10% to 15% appearing a single time and 1.6% taken by the ten largest. The CDR3 loop spans 12 amino acids. Germline assignment: CDR1 MGHRA and CDR2 YSYEKL. The trim removed 3 bases at V and 11 bases at J, leaving 3 bases unmatched. The chain links TRBV4-1 to TRBJ1-4, with TRBD1 identical over 7 bases. The sequencing input was PBMCs. The TCR comes from a human donor in good health (CMV status not recorded). Some clones in this sample may be carry-over from other donors' samples. This chain's CDR3 is CASSQPQGKLFF. For the CDR3, the DNA is TGCGCCAGCAGCCAGCCACAGGGGAAACTGTTTTTT.